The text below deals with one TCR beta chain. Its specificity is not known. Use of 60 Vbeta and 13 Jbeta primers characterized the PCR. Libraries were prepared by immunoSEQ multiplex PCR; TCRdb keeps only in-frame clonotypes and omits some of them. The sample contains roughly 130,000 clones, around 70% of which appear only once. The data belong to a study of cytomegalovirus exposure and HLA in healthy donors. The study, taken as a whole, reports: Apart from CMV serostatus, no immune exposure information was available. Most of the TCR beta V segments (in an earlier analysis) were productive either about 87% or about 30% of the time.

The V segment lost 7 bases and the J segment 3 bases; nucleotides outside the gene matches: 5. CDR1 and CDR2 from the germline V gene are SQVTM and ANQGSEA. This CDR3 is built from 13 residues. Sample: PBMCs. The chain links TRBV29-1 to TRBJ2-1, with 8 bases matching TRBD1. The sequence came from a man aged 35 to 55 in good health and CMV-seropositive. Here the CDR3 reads CSAGQGFYNEQFF. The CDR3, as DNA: TGCAGCGCCGGACAGGGTTTCTACAATGAGCAGTTCTTC.